This TCR beta chain was sequenced during a study of cytomegalovirus exposure and HLA in healthy donors. Study observations and caveats: In a later analysis, HLA-associated beta chains showed higher expansion and lower generation probabilities than comparable chains. On later analysis, the bulk of CMV-associated TCR beta chains appeared to be HLA-restricted. Researchers had no immune exposure information except CMV serostatus available. Cytomegalovirus-associated status was assigned to about 150 TCR beta chains.

Primers for the PCR totalled 60 Vbeta and 13 Jbeta. The method was immunoSEQ multiplex PCR; TCRdb's version includes in-frame clones alone and lacks a portion of them. Of around 200,000 clones listed, about 85% are singletons. This clone was seen a handful of times. Its target is unknown. V lost 4 bases and J 0 bases, leaving 6 bases between the germline ends. The CDR3 covers 13 residues. The V gene's germline CDR1 is SGHTA and CDR2 FQGNSA. The gene calls are TRBV7-2 and TRBJ1-1; D is ambiguous. The sample was PBMCs. This clonotype originated in a man over 45 in good health and CMV-seronegative. The CDR3 nucleotides read TGTGCCAGCAGCTCCGAGATGAACACTGAAGCTTTCTTT. Amino acid sequence: CASSSEMNTEAFF.